The following is a T cell receptor (beta chain) sequence with its context. This specimen comes from a study of blood T cell repertoires in COVID-19. Libraries were prepared by immunoSEQ multiplex PCR; TCRdb keeps only in-frame clonotypes and omits some of them. The table shows 200,000 to 250,000 clones, with more than 70% occurring only once. The study assigned cohorts using participant-reported clinical history. This CDR3 contains 15 residues. CDR1 SGHAT and CDR2 FQNNGV come from the germline V gene. Trimming cost V 5 bases and J 0 bases, with 13 bases left between them. V and J are TRBV11-2 and TRBJ1-1; D gene ambiguous. The sequence came from a woman aged 45-65 years who had recovered from COVID-19. The specimen was PBMCs or T cells enriched from blood (not recorded which). The CDR3 DNA reads as TGTGCCAGCAGCCTACAGTCACAAGTGAACACTGAAGCTTTCTTT. Its translation: CASSLQSQVNTEAFF.